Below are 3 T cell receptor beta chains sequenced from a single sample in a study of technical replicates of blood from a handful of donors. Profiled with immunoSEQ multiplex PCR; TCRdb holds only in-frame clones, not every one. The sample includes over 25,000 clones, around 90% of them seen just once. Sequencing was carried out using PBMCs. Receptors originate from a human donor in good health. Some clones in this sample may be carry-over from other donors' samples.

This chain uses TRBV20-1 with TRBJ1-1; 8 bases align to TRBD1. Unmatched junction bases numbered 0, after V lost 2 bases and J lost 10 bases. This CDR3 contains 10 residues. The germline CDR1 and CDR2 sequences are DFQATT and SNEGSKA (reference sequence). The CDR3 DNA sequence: TGCAGTGCTAGAACAGGGGGAGCTTTCTTT. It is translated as CSARTGGAFF.

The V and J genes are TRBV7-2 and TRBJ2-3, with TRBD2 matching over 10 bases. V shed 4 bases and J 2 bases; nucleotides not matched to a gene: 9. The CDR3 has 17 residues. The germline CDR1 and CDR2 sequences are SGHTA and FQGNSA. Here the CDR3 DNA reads TGTGCCAGCAGCTCAAGCCTAGCGGGGGCGTCCACAGATACGCAGTATTTT. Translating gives CASSSSLAGASTDTQYF.

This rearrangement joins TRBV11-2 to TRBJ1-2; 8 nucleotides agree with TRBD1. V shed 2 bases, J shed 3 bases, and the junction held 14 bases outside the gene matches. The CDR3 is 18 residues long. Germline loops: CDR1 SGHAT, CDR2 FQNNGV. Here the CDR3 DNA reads TGTGCCAGCAGCTTATTGGGAGGCCGGGACAGGAGACACTATGGCTACACCTTC. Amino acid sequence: CASSLLGGRDRRHYGYTF.